One and the same sample provided the 10 T cell receptor beta chains below, sequenced in a study of blood T cells in healthy people across ages. Through a sample-barcoded 5' primer and a J-beta primer mix, a second PCR was run for roughly 6 to 11 cycles. TCRdb reprocessed the 5' RACE reads via MiXCR and lists one record per CDR3 protein. The sample has some 800,000 distinct CDR3 sequences, 44% seen once; the top ten hold roughly 19%. Source material: blood. These receptors were collected from a man aged 60 to 69 in good health.

This clonotype showed up just a few times. The V and J genes are TRBV12-3 or TRBV12-4 and TRBJ1-1, with TRBD1 matching 8 bases. There are 15 residues in the CDR3. The ends lost 3 bases at V and 3 bases at J; junction bases unmatched: 6. CDR3 DNA sequence: TGTGCCAGCAGTTTGGACAGGGAGTTGGACACTGAAGCTTTCTTT. Residues: CASSLDRELDTEAFF.

CDR3 in amino acids: CAISVGRDYGYTF. The CDR3 DNA follows: TGTGCCATCAGTGTGGGGCGCGACTATGGCTACACCTTC. The chain uses TRBV10-3 and TRBJ1-2, with D perhaps TRBD1 (5 bases). The CDR3 runs to 13 residues. In germline, CDR1 is ENHRY, CDR2 SYGVKD. The V gene lost 4 bases and the J gene lost 3 bases, with 9 bases spanning the gap.

The chain recombines TRBV10-3 with TRBJ2-3; perhaps D is TRBD1 or TRBD2 (7 bases each). This CDR3 is 16 amino acids long. V dropped 3 bases and J dropped 0 bases, with 13 bases sitting between them. Germline assignment: CDR1 ENHRY and CDR2 SYGVKD. The CDR3 spells CAISDGGTASTDTQYF. In DNA form, the CDR3 reads TGTGCCATCAGTGACGGGGGGACAGCTAGCACAGATACGCAGTATTTT.

The V and J genes are TRBV7-2 and TRBJ1-5; D unresolved. CDR1 is SGHTA and CDR2 is FQGNSA in the germline V gene. The CDR3 runs 15 residues. The germline V and J ends were trimmed by 5 bases and 6 bases, with 17 bases remaining between them. The CDR3 sequence is CASSPRHILVQPQHF. The CDR3 bases are TGTGCCAGCAGCCCTCGCCACATCCTAGTTCAGCCCCAGCATTTT.

This clonotype was counted a few times. This may be a read error: a much more frequent sequence differs by one nucleotide. The chain joins TRBV12-3 or TRBV12-4 to TRBJ2-5; 8 bases match TRBD2. The V gene end was trimmed by 7 bases and the J gene end by 11 bases; junction bases not matched to a gene: 18. The CDR3 runs to 15 residues. CDR3 sequence reads: CASTSAGGAYNEQYF. DNA for the CDR3: TGTGCCAGCACCTCCGCCGGGGGGGCTTACAATGAGCAGTACTTC.

The chain combines TRBV5-6 with TRBJ2-5; no reliable D call. CDR1 SGHDT and CDR2 YYEEEE come from the germline V gene. The length of the CDR3 is 13 residues. V was shortened by 4 bases and J by 5 bases, with 12 bases between the two germline ends. The chain's CDR3 is CASSPISFETQYF. The CDR3 nucleotides read TGTGCCAGCAGCCCGATCAGCTTCGAGACCCAGTACTTC.

Remarks on this clonotype: The germline gene is not matched at one end of the junction; a read error may be the cause. The CDR3 DNA reads TGCAGTACTAGACAGGGGGCCGGGCCGGGGGAGCAGTTCTTC. Its translation: CSTRQGAGPGEQFF. This chain links TRBV20-1 with TRBJ2-1, with TRBD1 matching 10 bases. CDR1 and CDR2 (germline): DFQATT, SNEGSKA (reference sequence). This CDR3 is built from 14 residues.

The rearrangement uses TRBV24-1 and TRBJ2-7, with 7 bases lining up with TRBD1. V lost 7 bases to trimming and J lost 7 bases; unmatched junction nucleotides: 12. CDR3 length: 14 residues. The germline CDR1 and CDR2 sequences are KGHDR and SFDVKD. The CDR3 DNA follows: TGTGCCACCAGCGACAGGGCCAAAAACAATGAGCAGTACTTC. This sequence encodes CATSDRAKNNEQYF.

CDR3 in DNA: TGCAACGCGACTGGGGGTTCAGGACGGTGGGATAATGAAAAACTGTTTTTT. Residues: CNATGGSGRWDNEKLFF. The rearrangement joins TRBV29-1 to TRBJ1-4, with D perhaps matching TRBD1 (5 bases). Germline V gives CDR1 SQVTM, CDR2 ANQGSEA. This CDR3 has 17 residues.

This clonotype was counted a few times. The chain combines TRBV9 with TRBJ2-1; D gene ambiguous. Trimming took 4 bases from V and 7 from J, leaving 15 bases between them. The CDR3 loop spans 14 amino acids. Germline CDR1 is SGDLS and CDR2 is YYNGEE. CDR3 nucleotide sequence: TGTGCCAGCAGCCCACAACACAAGAGTAATGAGCAGTTCTTC. This translates into CASSPQHKSNEQFF.